This T cell receptor (beta chain) was retrieved from a study of OX40 agonist ivuxolimab in advanced cancers. In terms of the full investigation: Ivuxolimab, which targeted the costimulatory receptor OX40 (CD134), was an agonistic, fully human IgG2 monoclonal antibody. Intravenous ivuxolimab was administered to patients every 2 weeks at six dose levels: 0.01, 0.1, 0.3, 1.5, 3 and 10 mg/kg. Of the roughly 52 dose-escalation patients, hepatocellular carcinoma was present in about 20, melanoma in roughly 15, renal cell carcinoma in 9 and head and neck cancer in 9. The dose-escalation cohort was almost 85% male with a mean age of roughly 60 years, ranging from roughly 23 to 90. Patients were allowed to have had prior anti-PD-1, anti-PD-L1 or anti-CTLA-4 therapy, and approximately 37% of the dose-escalation patients had been treated with checkpoint inhibitors. Three dose-escalation patients achieved partial responses, one with hepatocellular carcinoma and two with cutaneous melanoma. Peripheral TCRbeta sequencing aimed to test whether ivuxolimab altered TCR sequence diversity and caused clonal T-cell expansion. The paper reports the monotherapy dose-escalation portion (N of about 47 patients) of the phase I ivuxolimab trial. Paper-wide results and their limitations: Which antigens the clonally expanded peripheral T cells were specific for was not determined. After ivuxolimab, expanded clones were on average more numerous among CD8+ T cells than among CD4+ T cells. Partial responders in the 0.1-3.0 mg/kg groups had among the lowest normalized peripheral clonal expansion, especially among CD8+ T cells. Low levels of normalized T-cell clonal expansion were also seen in some nonresponding patients. Clonal expansion of both CD4+ and CD8+ blood T cells was observed from baseline to week 6 at doses 0.1 to 3.0 mg/kg.

To sequence the TCRbeta CDR3 region, genomic DNA was isolated from the sorted cells. The immunoSEQ Assay was used for sequencing of TCRbeta CDR3 regions. Sourced from immuneACCESS, this table was stored by TCRdb with only in-frame sequences that have V and J called. A share of the clones is absent; for the studies checked, an unresolved V gene accounts for under half, and the remainder has no known explanation. The sample includes some 67,000 clones, with 82% observed a single time. The ten largest clones represent 5% to 6% of the sample. The trial excluded patients who had a history of autoimmune disease or who were on systemic immunosuppression. In every dose cohort, peripheral blood was drawn for TCR sequencing at baseline, cycle 4 day 1, and cycle 7 day 1. The samples were drawn from a first-in-human, open-label, multicenter phase I dose-escalation trial of ivuxolimab. The trial enrolled adults with locally advanced or metastatic head and neck squamous cell, hepatocellular, melanoma or renal cell carcinoma. Before TCR sequencing, CD4+ and CD8+ T cells were separately sorted from peripheral blood.

In regard to this clone: Its recognized antigen is unknown. No base quality information exists; no much larger clone differs at one position.

Source: CD4+ or CD8+ T cells sorted from blood, taken in a trial of the OX40 agonist ivuxolimab. The sequence derives from an adult with an advanced solid tumor such as melanoma, head and neck, liver or kidney cancer.

The CDR3 protein sequence reads: CASNSGNEETQYF. The sequenced DNA: TGTGCCAGCAACTCCGGGAATGAAGAGACCCAGTACTTC. Recombination linked TRBV7-8 to TRBJ2-5; TRBD2 is a weak D gene call, 5 bases matching. The CDR3, from cysteine to phenylalanine, totals 13 residues. The read is trimmed to its CDR3 DNA, 39 bases read in frame from base 1. Via the germline V gene, CDR1 is SGHVS and CDR2 FQNEAQ. V is pared back by 7 bases and J by 3 bases, with 12 bases lying between the germline termini.